This is a list of T cell receptor beta chains from one sample in a study of shared clonotypes between healthy human individuals. Only in-frame clones appear in the TCRdb table, and some are missing; sequencing was by immunoSEQ multiplex PCR. The table records around 2.1 million clones, around 95% of them present only once. The sequencing input was naive CD4+ T cells sorted from blood. Receptors were obtained from a man aged 18 to 35 in good health. Both conserved end residues are part of each CDR3. A D gene is named only where the DNA matches it firmly. Size is omitted from some rows. Given values are once, few, many or a class for expanded clones.

CDR3 DNA | CDR3 protein | V gene | clone size | D gene | J gene
TGTGCCAGCAGCCGGGACGGAAATTCACCCCTCCACTTT | CASSRDGNSPLHF | TRBV7-9 | . | . | TRBJ1-6
TGCGCCAGCAGCCCCGTGACTCACGAGACCCAGTACTTC | CASSPVTHETQYF | TRBV5-1 | . | . | TRBJ2-5
TGTGCCTGCACGGGGACCTTAGGCACTGAAGCTTTCTTT | CACTGTLGTEAFF | TRBV30 | . | . | TRBJ1-1
TGCGCCAGCAGCGAACAACAGGGTGGCGCCTACGAGCAGTACTTC | CASSEQQGGAYEQYF | TRBV5-1 | . | . | TRBJ2-7
TGTGCCAGCAGCTCCCACAATGAGCAGTTCTTC | CASSSHNEQFF | TRBV11-2 | . | . | TRBJ2-1
TGTGCCAGCTCACCTGGACAGTCCCAAGAGACCCAGTACTTC | CASSPGQSQETQYF | TRBV18 | . | . | TRBJ2-5
TGCAGCGTTGTCCCACAGGGTACCGGGGAGCTGTTTTTT | CSVVPQGTGELFF | TRBV29-1 | . | . | TRBJ2-2
TGTGCCAGCAGCATACAGGGGCCCGGGGAGCTGTTTTTT | CASSIQGPGELFF | TRBV7-9 | . | TRBD1 | TRBJ2-2
TGTGCCAGCAGCAGAAGTGGTCTAGCGGGGGACACCGGGGAGCTGTTTTTT | CASSRSGLAGDTGELFF | TRBV7-8 | . | TRBD2 | TRBJ2-2
TGTGCCAGCAGCTCGGGACTAGCGGGAGACGAGCAGTACTTC | CASSSGLAGDEQYF | TRBV5-4 | few | TRBD2 | TRBJ2-7
TGCAGTGCAACGACATGGAGTGAAGCTTTCTTT | CSATTWSEAFF | TRBV20-1 | few | . | TRBJ1-1
TGTGCCAGCAGTTTATTGACCGGAAACACCATATATTTT | CASSLLTGNTIYF | TRBV28 | . | . | TRBJ1-3
TGTGCCAGCTCACCATATCCAGCGGGAAAGGTAGAGACCCAGTACTTC | CASSPYPAGKVETQYF | TRBV18 | once | TRBD2 | TRBJ2-5
TGCGCCAGCAGCCCGGGGGCGTTTACAGGGGCCATCGATGAAAAACTGTTTTTT | CASSPGAFTGAIDEKLFF | TRBV5-1 | . | TRBD1 | TRBJ1-4
TGTGCCAGCAGCATTTACGTCCGGGACAGGGGGCTGAGTGGCTACACCTTC | CASSIYVRDRGLSGYTF | TRBV5-4 | . | TRBD1 | TRBJ1-2
TGTGCCACGAAGCCTGGCCCGGACCAAGAGACCCAGTACTTC | CATKPGPDQETQYF | TRBV15 | . | . | TRBJ2-5
TGCGCCAGCAGCTGGGGACAGGGCAATTCACCCCTCCACTTT | CASSWGQGNSPLHF | TRBV5-1 | . | TRBD1 | TRBJ1-6
TGTGCCAGCAGCTTAGATGGGCAGACACCACCCCTCCACTTT | CASSLDGQTPPLHF | TRBV11-3 | . | . | TRBJ1-6
TGTGCCACCATGGGGAACCAGCCCCAGCATTTT | CATMGNQPQHF | TRBV6-1 | . | . | TRBJ1-5
TGTGCCTGGAGTCCGGGAGTCGGGGACAGCTCCTACAATGAGCAGTTCTTC | CAWSPGVGDSSYNEQFF | TRBV30 | . | . | TRBJ2-1
TGTGCCAGCAGCGTAGCATCGGACGGCCGATGGGGAAAACTGTTTTTT | CASSVASDGRWGKLFF | TRBV9 | . | . | TRBJ1-4
TGTGCCAGCAGCTTAAGGGGACAGGGCCGAAACACTGAAGCTTTCTTT | CASSLRGQGRNTEAFF | TRBV7-9 | . | TRBD1 | TRBJ1-1
TGCGCCAGCAGCTTGTGGGGGGAAACTTTCTTT | CASSLWGETFF | TRBV5-1 | once | . | TRBJ1-1
TGTGCCTGGAGACTAGCGTCCTACAATGAGCAGTTCTTC | CAWRLASYNEQFF | TRBV30 | . | TRBD2 | TRBJ2-1
TGTGCCTGGACCTCCTATAATTCACCCCTCCACTTT | CAWTSYNSPLHF | TRBV30 | . | . | TRBJ1-6
TGCAGCGTTGCCCCCGCGGGAGTGGAGACCCAGTACTTC | CSVAPAGVETQYF | TRBV29-1 | . | TRBD2 | TRBJ2-5
TGTGCCAGCAGCCAAGAGGATCGGCGAGGGAACACTGAAGCTTTCTTT | CASSQEDRRGNTEAFF | TRBV4-2 | . | . | TRBJ1-1
TGTGCCAGTAAAACAGGGGAACTTACAGGAAACACCATATATTTT | CASKTGELTGNTIYF | TRBV6-5 | . | TRBD1 | TRBJ1-3